A single sample is the source of the 9 T cell receptor beta chains below, sequenced in a study of T cell responses to AZD1222 COVID-19 vaccine. Measured with immunoSEQ multiplex PCR; TCRdb has only the in-frame clones, and not every one. The table includes about 120,000 clones, 70% to 90% detected once. Material: peripheral blood, obtained on day 0 of AZD1222 vaccination. The origin of the receptors is an adult in good health.

This sequence joins TRBV2 and TRBJ1-2; the D is unclear. In germline, CDR1 is SNHLY, CDR2 FYNNEI. The CDR3 runs 16 residues. V gave up 1 base and J gave up 6 bases, with 18 bases separating them. The CDR3 nucleotides read TGTGCCAGCAGTGAAGAGAAACGGACTGTGGGCGATGGCTACACCTTC. It codes for CASSEEKRTVGDGYTF.

The rearrangement links TRBV18 to TRBJ2-3; D unresolved. The CDR3 contains 14 residues. Deletions cut 1 base from V and 2 bases from J, with 7 bases between. Germline V gene data show CDR1 as KGHSH and CDR2 as LQKENI. CDR3 protein: CASSPQESTDTQYF. As DNA, the CDR3 is TGTGCCAGCTCACCACAGGAGTCCACAGATACGCAGTATTTT.

The chain carries TRBV4-2 and TRBJ2-3, with TRBD2 identical over 14 bases. The CDR3 totals 18 residues. Per germline, CDR1 LGHNA and CDR2 YNFKEQ. J lost 5 bases, V lost 1 base, and 8 bases had no gene match. CDR3 region: CASSQAQTSGGAEDTQYF. CDR3 bases: TGTGCCAGCAGCCAAGCGCAGACTAGCGGGGGGGCGGAAGATACGCAGTATTTT.

This sequence joins TRBV18 and TRBJ1-1; possibly TRBD1 for D (5 bases). Trimming left V 3 bases short and J 1 base short, with 6 bases between. Germline lookup yields CDR1 KGHSH and CDR2 LQKENI. CDR3 length: 13 amino acids. CDR3 region: CASSPGQNTEAFF. As DNA, the CDR3 is TGTGCCAGCTCACCTGGACAGAACACTGAAGCTTTCTTT.

V and J are TRBV7-2 and TRBJ1-1; 9 bases align to TRBD1. The V and J ends lost 3 bases and 6 bases, in that order; junction bases with no gene match: 5. This CDR3 is built from 14 residues. CDR1 SGHTA and CDR2 FQGNSA come from the germline V gene. The CDR3 sequence: CASSFLDRGSEAFF. The CDR3, as DNA: TGTGCCAGCAGCTTTTTGGACAGGGGTTCTGAAGCTTTCTTT. Full variable domain (missing parts from reference TRBV7-2 and TRBJ1-1): GAGVSQSPSNKVTEKGKDVELRCDPISGHTALYWYRQSLGQGLEFLIYFQGNSAPDKSGLPSDRFSAERTGGSVSTLTIQRTQQEDSAVYLCASSFLDRGSEAFFGQGTRLTVV.

The chain employs TRBV28 and TRBJ2-5; TRBD1 or TRBD2 may be the D gene (5 bases each). V lost 4 bases, J lost 1 base, and 16 bases lay in between. CDR1 is MDHEN and CDR2 is SYDVKM in the germline V gene. The CDR3 is made up of 16 amino acids. CDR3 in amino acids: CASSSVRDGFQETQYF. The CDR3 DNA follows: TGTGCCAGCAGTTCTGTACGGGACGGCTTCCAAGAGACCCAGTACTTC.

The chain has TRBV9 and TRBJ2-2; 8 nucleotides line up with TRBD1. V gave up 4 bases and J gave up 2 bases; unmatched junction bases: 13. The CDR3 has 18 residues. The germline gives CDR1 SGDLS, CDR2 YYNGEE. CDR3 region: CASSPKTIGQGNTGELFF. CDR3 nucleotide sequence: TGTGCCAGCAGCCCAAAGACAATAGGACAGGGTAACACCGGGGAGCTGTTTTTT.

The V call is TRBV18, the J call TRBJ2-3; 7 positions match TRBD2. Unmatched junction bases numbered 7, after V lost 2 bases and J lost 2 bases. CDR1 is KGHSH, CDR2 LQKENI, per germline. The CDR3 extends over 16 amino acids. The DNA of the CDR3 is TGTGCCAGCTCACCATTTCCGGGGGGAGACACAGATACGCAGTATTTT. Amino acid sequence: CASSPFPGGDTDTQYF.

V usage is TRBV4-2 and J usage is TRBJ2-7; 7 nucleotides line up with TRBD1. V shed 0 bases and J 2 bases; nucleotides not matched to a gene: 7. This CDR3 is built from 16 residues. Germline CDR1 reads LGHNA; CDR2 reads YNFKEQ. CDR3 region: CASSQDYGTVPYEQYF. CDR3 in DNA: TGTGCCAGCAGCCAAGACTACGGGACAGTTCCCTACGAGCAGTACTTC.